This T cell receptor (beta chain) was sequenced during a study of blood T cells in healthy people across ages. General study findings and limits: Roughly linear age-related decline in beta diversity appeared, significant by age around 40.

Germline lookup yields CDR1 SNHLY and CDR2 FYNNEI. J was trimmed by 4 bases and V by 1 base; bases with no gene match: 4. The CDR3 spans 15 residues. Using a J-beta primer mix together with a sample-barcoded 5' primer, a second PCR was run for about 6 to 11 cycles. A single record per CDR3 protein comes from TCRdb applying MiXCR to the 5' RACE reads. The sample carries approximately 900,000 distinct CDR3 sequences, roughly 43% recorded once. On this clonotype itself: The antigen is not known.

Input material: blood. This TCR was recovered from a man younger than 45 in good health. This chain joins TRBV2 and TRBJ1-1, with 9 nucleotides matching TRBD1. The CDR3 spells CASSEDGTGFTEAFF. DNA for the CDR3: TGTGCCAGCAGTGAAGACGGGACAGGGTTCACTGAAGCTTTCTTT.